Shown below are 22 T cell receptor beta chains from a single sample sequenced in a study of regulatory T cells in long-lasting Graves disease. Time point indicated: newly diagnosed GD, antithyroid drugs for less than 3 months. Researchers made the TCR library from RNA that was extracted from PBMCs. Arm-PCR of CDR3 regions and iRepertoire HTBI primers were used to build TCR beta libraries. TCRdb re-derived calls from the multiplex PCR reads in MiXCR, one entry per CDR3 protein. The sample contains roughly 410,000 distinct CDR3 sequences, approximately 16% of which appear only once. The same data also went into a second study, on T cells in Graves' hyperthyroidism and ophthalmopathy.

The sequenced sample was peripheral blood mononuclear cells (PBMCs), obtained at new diagnosis, from a patient treated with antithyroid drugs. The receptors originated from a woman between 35 and 50 years old with Graves disease.

This clonotype appeared many times. This sequence joins TRBV12-5 and TRBJ1-5; TRBD1 matches 10 bases. V was pared by 6 bases and J by 3 bases, with 14 bases of the junction left unmatched. Germline CDR1 and CDR2: LGHNT and FRNRAP. The CDR3 consists of 18 residues. The CDR3 here is CASGLKTGTGVPNQPQHF. For the CDR3, the DNA is TGTGCTAGTGGCCTAAAGACCGGGACAGGGGTCCCCAATCAGCCCCAGCATTTT.

The chain joins TRBV6-2 or TRBV6-3 to TRBJ2-7, with D perhaps matching TRBD1 (6 bases). The germline CDR1 and CDR2 sequences are MNHEY and SVGEGT. This CDR3 comprises 13 residues. V was trimmed by 6 bases and J by 1 base, leaving 10 bases between them. Here the CDR3 DNA reads TGTGCCAGCAGACCCGGGACATCCTACGAGCAGTACTTC. Translating gives CASRPGTSYEQYF.

The table lists this clonotype with a few counts. The chain combines TRBV20-1 with TRBJ1-4, with TRBD1 matching 10 bases. The germline gives CDR1 DFQATT, CDR2 SNEGSKA (reference sequence). J gave up 14 bases and V 5 bases, and 11 bases lay outside the gene matches. This CDR3 spans 13 amino acids. Written as DNA, the CDR3 is TGCAGTGCTGCAGGACAGGGGGTCAATTGGCTGTTTTTT. It codes for CSAAGQGVNWLFF.

In the case of this clonotype: Just one base apart from a much larger clone, this may be a read error. The chain links TRBV2 to TRBJ2-3, with D maybe TRBD1 (5 bases). TRBJ2-7 matches the DNA end more closely, so the J call is doubtful. The CDR3 runs to 15 residues. CDR1 is SNHLY, CDR2 FYNNEI, per germline. The CDR3 reads CASSLGSRQLREQYF. The DNA of the CDR3 is TGTGCCAGCAGCTTAGGATCCCGACAGTTACGGGAGCAGTACTTC.

The sample holds one count of this clonotype. This may arise from a read error, as a much more abundant clone is one base away. The chain combines TRBV10-3 with TRBJ1-1; D not resolved. CDR1 ENHRY and CDR2 SYGVKD come from the germline V gene. Trimming removed 4 bases from V and 1 base from J, with 13 bases in between. The CDR3 totals 15 residues. CDR3 bases: TGTGCCATCAGTGGGTCCGCAGTTGAGAACACTGAAGCTTTCTTT. This codes for CAISGSAVENTEAFF.

This clonotype was counted only a few times. J is TRBJ2-5 and V is TRBV30; D tentatively fits TRBD1 or TRBD2 (5 bases each). The germline CDR1 and CDR2 sequences are GTSNPN and SVGIG (reference sequence). Trimming stripped 2 bases from V and 5 bases from J, with 24 bases between. The CDR3 has 17 residues. The CDR3 is CAWSRSGSGPKAETQYF. The CDR3 DNA is TGTGCCTGGAGTCGTTCGGGGTCGGGACCGAAGGCGGAGACCCAGTACTTC.

The CDR3 DNA reads TGTGCCAGCAGTTACCCCCGCAGGGGTTACGAGCAGTACTTC. Translating gives CASSYPRRGYEQYF. V gene TRBV6-2 or TRBV6-3 combines with J gene TRBJ2-7; possibly TRBD1 for D (6 bases). Germline V gene data show CDR1 as MNHEY and CDR2 as SVGEGT. Trimming left V 2 bases short and J 4 bases short, with 12 bases between. The CDR3 extends over 14 amino acids.

The chain recombines TRBV7-9 with TRBJ2-6; 7 bases are a match to TRBD1. The CDR3 runs 13 residues. Per the germline V gene, CDR1 is SEHNR and CDR2 is FQNEAQ (reference sequence). V trimming: 10 bases; J trimming: 0 bases; junction bases outside the gene matches: 0. CDR3 protein: CAKGASGANVLTF. The CDR3 nucleotides read TGTGCCAAGGGGGCCTCTGGGGCCAACGTCCTGACTTTC.

This clonotype showed up just a few times. The chain uses TRBV5-4 and TRBJ2-2; 11 bases agree with TRBD2. Germline loops: CDR1 SGHNT, CDR2 YYREEE (reference sequence). Germline trimming cut 4 bases from V and 8 bases from J; bases unmatched to any gene: 16. This CDR3 has 18 amino acids. The CDR3 here is CASSPLAGGLTAGGELFF. CDR3 coding DNA: TGTGCCAGCAGCCCCTTAGCGGGAGGGCTAACGGCTGGAGGGGAGCTGTTTTTT.

About this clonotype itself: This may be a read error: a much more frequent sequence differs by one nucleotide. The chain has TRBV20-1 and TRBJ1-5; tentative D call: TRBD1 (6 bases). Trimming pared 6 bases from V and 8 bases from J, leaving 17 bases between. This CDR3 is 13 amino acids long. Per germline, CDR1 DFQATT and CDR2 SNEGSKA (reference sequence). Here the CDR3 reads CSARGRTREPQHF. CDR3 nucleotide sequence: TGCAGTGCCAGGGGACGGACGCGAGAGCCCCAGCATTTT.

This clonotype was picked up many times. The rearrangement uses TRBV28 and TRBJ2-2, with D hard to call. V dropped 2 bases and J dropped 6 bases, with 7 bases sitting between them. The CDR3 sequence is 13 residues long. Germline CDR1 and CDR2: MDHEN and SYDVKM. CDR3 sequence reads: CASSLGLPGELFF. The CDR3, as DNA: TGTGCCAGCAGTTTAGGATTGCCCGGGGAGCTGTTTTTT.

Only a few counts were recorded for this clonotype. It may be a read error: a sequence one base away is much more abundant. This sequence joins TRBV6-5 and TRBJ2-3, with D unclear. The V end was cut by 2 bases, the J end by 1 base, with 4 bases between. The length of the CDR3 is 13 residues. The germline V gene has CDR1 MNHEY and CDR2 SVGAGI. The CDR3 nucleotides read TGTGCCAGCAGTTACACAGGCACAGATACGCAGTATTTT. This gives the protein CASSYTGTDTQYF.

This clonotype was counted only a few times. The chain joins TRBV9 to TRBJ2-3, with TRBD2 matching over 7 bases. The CDR3 runs to 16 residues. Germline CDR1 reads SGDLS; CDR2 reads YYNGEE. With 4 bases clipped from V and 9 bases from J, the junction kept 17 bases outside the gene matches. The CDR3, as DNA: TGTGCCAGCAGCACATGGCCTAGCGGACGAGGGCGGACGCAGTATTTT. It encodes CASSTWPSGRGRTQYF.

This clonotype was counted many times. The CDR3 loop is CASSLEAPYYEQYF. CDR3 nucleotide sequence: TGCGCCAGCAGCTTGGAAGCACCTTACTACGAGCAGTACTTC. The V call is TRBV5-1, the J call TRBJ2-7; no definite D call. The CDR3 sequence is 14 residues long. In germline, CDR1 is SGHRS, CDR2 YFSETQ. Trimming left V 0 bases short and J 3 bases short, with 10 bases between.

This clonotype was seen more than once but under ten times. This chain joins TRBV14 and TRBJ1-6; no definite D call. Trimming pared 1 base from V and 7 bases from J, leaving 11 bases between. The CDR3 is 15 residues long. Germline CDR1 SGHDN, CDR2 FVKESK. Here the CDR3 reads CASSQVGSWNSPLHF. CDR3 nucleotides: TGTGCCAGCAGCCAAGTGGGAAGCTGGAATTCACCCCTCCACTTT. The full variable domain, in which reference TRBV14 and TRBJ1-6 provide the parts outside the CDR3, is EAGVTQFPSHSVIEKGQTVTLRCDPISGHDNLYWYRRVMGKEIKFLLHFVKESKQDESGMPNNRFLAERTGGTYSTLKVQPAELEDSGVYFCASSQVGSWNSPLHFGNGTRLTVT.

This clonotype has only a few counts. The chain has TRBV4-1 and TRBJ1-2, with D unresolved. CDR3 length equals 12 residues. With 1 base removed from V and 7 bases from J, the gap between germline ends came to 7 bases. Germline V CDR1 and CDR2: MGHRA, YSYEKL. The CDR3 sequence: CASSQGVGGYTF. The CDR3 bases are TGCGCCAGCAGCCAAGGGGTTGGTGGCTACACCTTC.

The rearrangement uses TRBV3-2 and TRBJ1-1; the table's D call of TRBD1 was not tested on the DNA. TRBV3-2 constitutes a pseudogene. CDR3 length: 18 amino acids. Written as DNA, the CDR3 is TGTGCCAGCAGCCAAGTTTGTCCGGCAGGGGGCGGGAACACTGAAGCTTTCTTT. Residues: CASSQVCPAGGGNTEAFF.

Many counts were recorded for this clonotype. V gene TRBV11-3 combines with J gene TRBJ2-5, with TRBD2 matching 7 bases. CDR1 SGHNT and CDR2 YENEEA come from the germline V gene. The CDR3 extends over 15 amino acids. V dropped 2 bases and J dropped 9; count of bases not matched to a gene: 12. In nucleotides, the CDR3 is TGTGCCAGCAGCTTACACCGACTAGCCCTTGATGCCCAGTACTTC. It yields the protein CASSLHRLALDAQYF.

This clonotype was observed at least ten times. The V call is TRBV10-3, the J call TRBJ1-1, with D possibly being TRBD1 (5 bases). CDR3 length: 14 residues. Per the germline V gene, CDR1 is ENHRY and CDR2 is SYGVKD. Trimming took 3 bases from V and 3 from J, leaving 11 bases between them. This CDR3 is CAISERGVYTEAFF. The CDR3 nucleotides read TGTGCCATCAGTGAACGAGGGGTTTACACTGAAGCTTTCTTT.

This clonotype was detected ten times or more. This sequence joins TRBV30 and TRBJ1-1; D is uncertain. The ends were cut back, 0 bases at V and 1 base at J, with 12 bases in the middle. This CDR3 region has 15 residues. Germline V gives CDR1 GTSNPN, CDR2 SVGIG (reference sequence). The CDR3: CAWSVPRHSNTEAFF. The CDR3 DNA reads as TGTGCCTGGAGTGTACCCAGGCACTCGAACACTGAAGCTTTCTTT.

This clonotype came up many times. The chain is built from TRBV15 and TRBJ2-3; 7 nucleotides match TRBD2. V trimming: 5 bases; J trimming: 1 base; junction bases outside the gene matches: 6. This CDR3 has 15 residues. The germline V gene has CDR1 LNHNV and CDR2 YYDKDF (reference sequence). The CDR3 reads CATSEEGGGTDTQYF. In nucleotides, the CDR3 is TGTGCCACCAGCGAAGAGGGAGGGGGCACAGATACGCAGTATTTT.

This clonotype has ten or more counts. The V call is TRBV7-2, the J call TRBJ2-7; 11 nucleotides align to TRBD2. The CDR3 totals 15 residues. Germline-derived CDR1 and CDR2 are SGHTA and FQGNSA. Trimming at V came to 5 bases and at J to 0 bases, leaving 3 bases not matched to a gene. DNA of the CDR3: TGTGCCAGCAGCCGGGGACTAGCGGACTCCTACGAGCAGTACTTC. Translated: CASSRGLADSYEQYF. The full variable domain, completed using reference TRBV7-2 and TRBJ2-7, is GAGVSQSPSNKVTEKGKDVELRCDPISGHTALYWYRQSLGQGLEFLIYFQGNSAPDKSGLPSDRFSAERTGGSVSTLTIQRTQQEDSAVYLCASSRGLADSYEQYFGPGTRLTVT.